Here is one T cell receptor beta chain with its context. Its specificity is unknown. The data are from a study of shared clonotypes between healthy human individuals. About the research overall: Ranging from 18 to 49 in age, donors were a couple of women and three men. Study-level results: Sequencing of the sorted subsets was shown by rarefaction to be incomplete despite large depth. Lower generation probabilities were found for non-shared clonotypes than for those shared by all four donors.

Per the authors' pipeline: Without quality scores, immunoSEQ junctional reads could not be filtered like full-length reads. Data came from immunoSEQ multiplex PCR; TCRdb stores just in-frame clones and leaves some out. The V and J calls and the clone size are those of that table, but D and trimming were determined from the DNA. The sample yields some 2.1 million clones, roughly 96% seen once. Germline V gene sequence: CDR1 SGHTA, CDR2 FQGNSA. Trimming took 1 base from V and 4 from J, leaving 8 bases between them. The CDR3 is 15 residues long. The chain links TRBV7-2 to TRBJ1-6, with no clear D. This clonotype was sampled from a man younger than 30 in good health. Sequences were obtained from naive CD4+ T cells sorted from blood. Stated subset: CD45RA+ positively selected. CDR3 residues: CASSLGGQYNSPLHF. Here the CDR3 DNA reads TGTGCCAGCAGCTTAGGTGGCCAATATAATTCACCCCTCCACTTT.